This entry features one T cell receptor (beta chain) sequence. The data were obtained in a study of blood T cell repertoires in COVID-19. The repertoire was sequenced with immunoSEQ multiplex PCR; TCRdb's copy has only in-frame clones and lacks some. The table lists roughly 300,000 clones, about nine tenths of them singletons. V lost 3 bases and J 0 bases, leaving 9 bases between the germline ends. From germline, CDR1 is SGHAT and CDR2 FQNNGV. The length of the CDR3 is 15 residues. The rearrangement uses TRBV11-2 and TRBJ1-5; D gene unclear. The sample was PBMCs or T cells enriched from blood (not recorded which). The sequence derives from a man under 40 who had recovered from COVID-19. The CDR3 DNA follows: TGTGCCAGCAGCTTCACTTATAATAGCAATCAGCCCCAGCATTTT. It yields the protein CASSFTYNSNQPQHF.